Sequencing of this T cell receptor (beta chain) was carried out in a study of CD8+ T cells in alopecia areata. General observations from the study: Scalp sample sequencing also detects resident alphabeta T cells of normal skin.

Sequencing used cDNA as its template, made by extracting RNA and reverse transcribing it. Measured with immunoSEQ multiplex PCR; TCRdb has only the in-frame clones, and not every one. Of roughly 6,900 clones listed, about 67% are singletons. Regarding this clone: Antigen unknown.

Alopecia areata patients had lesional scalp punch biopsies and peripheral blood taken from them. Germline V lookup: CDR1 MNHEY, CDR2 SMNVEV (reference sequence). Deletions cut 0 bases from V and 4 bases from J, with 10 bases between. This CDR3 comprises 15 residues. The sample was skin, taken at week 0. This TCR came from a human donor with alopecia areata. The V and J genes are TRBV27 and TRBJ1-5, with D hard to call. CDR3 coding DNA: TGTGCCAGCAGTTTATCATCCGGTCCAAATCAGCCCCAGCATTTT. Translated, it gives CASSLSSGPNQPQHF.